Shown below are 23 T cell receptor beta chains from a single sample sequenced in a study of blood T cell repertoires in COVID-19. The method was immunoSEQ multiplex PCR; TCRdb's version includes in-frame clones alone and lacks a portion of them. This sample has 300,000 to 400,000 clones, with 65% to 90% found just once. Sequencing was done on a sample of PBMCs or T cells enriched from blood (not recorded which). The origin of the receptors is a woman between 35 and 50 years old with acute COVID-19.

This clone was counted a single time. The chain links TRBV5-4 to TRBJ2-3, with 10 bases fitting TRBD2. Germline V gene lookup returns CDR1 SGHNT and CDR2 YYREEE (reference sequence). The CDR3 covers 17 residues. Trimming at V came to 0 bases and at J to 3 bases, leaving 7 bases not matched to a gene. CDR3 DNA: TGTGCCAGCAGCTTGGCCGTAGCTAGCGGGGGTACAGATACGCAGTATTTT. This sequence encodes CASSLAVASGGTDTQYF.

Here the CDR3 reads CASSYQVYEQYF. The CDR3 bases are TGTGCCAGCAGTTACCAGGTCTACGAGCAGTACTTC. The chain has TRBV6-2 or TRBV6-3 and TRBJ2-7; D is unclear. V was shortened by 2 bases and J by 3 bases, with 5 bases between the two germline ends. The CDR3 is 12 amino acids. CDR1 is MNHEY and CDR2 is SVGEGT in the germline V gene.

CDR3 region: CATSRGETGPKGYTF. Written as DNA, the CDR3 is TGTGCCACCAGCAGAGGAGAGACAGGACCTAAGGGGTACACCTTC. V gene TRBV15 combines with J gene TRBJ1-2; TRBD1 might be the D (6 bases). The CDR3 length is 15 residues. The germline V and J ends were trimmed by 1 base and 11 bases, with 20 bases remaining between them. CDR1 is LNHNV, CDR2 YYDKDF, per germline (reference sequence).

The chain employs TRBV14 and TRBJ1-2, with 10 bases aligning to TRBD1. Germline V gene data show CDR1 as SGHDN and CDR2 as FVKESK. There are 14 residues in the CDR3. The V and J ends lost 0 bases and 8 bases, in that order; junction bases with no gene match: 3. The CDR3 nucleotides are TGTGCCAGCAGCCAAGACGGGACAGGGGTAGGCTACACCTTC. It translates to CASSQDGTGVGYTF.

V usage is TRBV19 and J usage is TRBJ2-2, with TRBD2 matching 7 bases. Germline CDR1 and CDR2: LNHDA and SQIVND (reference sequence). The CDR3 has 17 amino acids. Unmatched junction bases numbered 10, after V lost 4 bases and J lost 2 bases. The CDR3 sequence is CASSKNPSGDNTGELFF. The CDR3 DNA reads TGTGCCAGTAGTAAAAATCCTAGCGGAGATAACACCGGGGAGCTGTTTTTT. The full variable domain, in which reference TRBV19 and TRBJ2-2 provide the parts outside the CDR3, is DGGITQSPKYLFRKEGQNVTLSCEQNLNHDAMYWYRQDPGQGLRLIYYSQIVNDFQKGDIAEGYSVSREKKESFPLTVTSAQKNPTAFYLCASSKNPSGDNTGELFFGEGSRLTVL.

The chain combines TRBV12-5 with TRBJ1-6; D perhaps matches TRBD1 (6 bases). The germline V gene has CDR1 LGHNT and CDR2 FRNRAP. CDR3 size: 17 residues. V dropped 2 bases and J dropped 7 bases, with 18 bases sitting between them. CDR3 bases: TGTGCTAGTGGTTTGACACCTCAGGGGAAGAGGAATTCACCCCTCCACTTT. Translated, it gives CASGLTPQGKRNSPLHF.

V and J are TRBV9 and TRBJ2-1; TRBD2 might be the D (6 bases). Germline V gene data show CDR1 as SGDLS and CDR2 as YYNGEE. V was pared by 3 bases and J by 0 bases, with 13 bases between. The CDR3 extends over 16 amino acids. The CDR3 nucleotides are TGTGCCAGCAGCGCGACCGGGGGAGCCTCCTACAATGAGCAGTTCTTC. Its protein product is CASSATGGASYNEQFF.

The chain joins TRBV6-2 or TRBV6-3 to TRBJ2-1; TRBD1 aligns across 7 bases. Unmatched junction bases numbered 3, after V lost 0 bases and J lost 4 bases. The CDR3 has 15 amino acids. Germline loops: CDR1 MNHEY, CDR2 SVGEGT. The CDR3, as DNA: TGTGCCAGCAGTTACTCGGGACAGCCATACAATGAGCAGTTCTTC. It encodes CASSYSGQPYNEQFF.

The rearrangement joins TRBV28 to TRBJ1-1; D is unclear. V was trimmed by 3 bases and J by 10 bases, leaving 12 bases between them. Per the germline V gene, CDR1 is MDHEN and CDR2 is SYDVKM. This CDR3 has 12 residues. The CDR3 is CASSFGFRIAFF. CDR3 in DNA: TGTGCCAGCAGTTTCGGTTTCAGGATAGCTTTCTTT.

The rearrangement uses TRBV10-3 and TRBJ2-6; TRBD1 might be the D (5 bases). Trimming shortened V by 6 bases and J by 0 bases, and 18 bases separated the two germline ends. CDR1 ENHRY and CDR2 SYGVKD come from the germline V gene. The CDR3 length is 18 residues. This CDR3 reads CAISKGHLLSSGANVLTF. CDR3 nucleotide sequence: TGTGCCATCAGCAAAGGACACCTACTGAGCTCTGGGGCCAACGTCCTGACTTTC.

DNA of the CDR3: TGTGCCACCAGCAGAGATAGGGGGCTAACCTACGAGCAGTACTTC. Amino acids: CATSRDRGLTYEQYF. The rearrangement links TRBV15 to TRBJ2-7; 7 bases are shared with TRBD1. Germline assignment: CDR1 LNHNV and CDR2 YYDKDF (reference sequence). Germline trimming cut 0 bases from V and 2 bases from J; bases unmatched to any gene: 4. This CDR3 region has 15 residues.

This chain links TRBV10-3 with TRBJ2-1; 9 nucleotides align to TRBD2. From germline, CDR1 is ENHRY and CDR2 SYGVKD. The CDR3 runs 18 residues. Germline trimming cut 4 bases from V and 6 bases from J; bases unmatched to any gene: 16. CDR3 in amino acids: CAISVVPLAGAATNEQFF. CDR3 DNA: TGTGCCATCAGTGTAGTTCCCTTAGCGGGAGCCGCCACCAATGAGCAGTTCTTC.

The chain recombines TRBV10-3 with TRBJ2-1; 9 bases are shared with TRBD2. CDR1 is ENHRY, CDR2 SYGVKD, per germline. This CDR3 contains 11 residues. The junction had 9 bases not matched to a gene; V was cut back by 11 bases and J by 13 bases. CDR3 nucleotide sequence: TGTGCCGCATCCCTAGCGGGGACACAGTTCTTC. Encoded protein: CAASLAGTQFF.

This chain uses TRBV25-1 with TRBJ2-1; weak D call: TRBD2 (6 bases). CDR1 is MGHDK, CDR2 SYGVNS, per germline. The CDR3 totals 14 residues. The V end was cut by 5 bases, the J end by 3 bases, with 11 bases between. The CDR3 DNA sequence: TGTGCCAGCAGTCCCGGGGGTGGCTACAATGAGCAGTTCTTC. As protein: CASSPGGGYNEQFF.

In DNA, the CDR3 is TGTGCCAGCAGCCAAGGGGCAGGGGACTCCTACGAGCAGTACTTC. Amino acid sequence: CASSQGAGDSYEQYF. The rearrangement joins TRBV4-2 to TRBJ2-7; tentative D call: TRBD1 (6 bases). Trimming pared 1 base from V and 0 bases from J, leaving 10 bases between. CDR1 LGHNA and CDR2 YNFKEQ come from the germline V gene. The CDR3 extends over 15 amino acids.

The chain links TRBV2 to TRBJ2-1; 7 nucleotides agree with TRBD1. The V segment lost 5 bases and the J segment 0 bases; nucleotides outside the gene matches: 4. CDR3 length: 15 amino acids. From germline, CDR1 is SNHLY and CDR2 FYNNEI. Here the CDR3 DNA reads TGTGCCAGCAGTATGGGACAGAGCTCCTACAATGAGCAGTTCTTC. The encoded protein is CASSMGQSSYNEQFF.

CDR3 in DNA: TGTGCCAGCAGCCCCCTAGCGGGAGAGGCGCGAAATACGCAGTATTTT. It encodes CASSPLAGEARNTQYF. This chain uses TRBV11-2 with TRBJ2-3, with 10 nucleotides matching TRBD2. The J segment lost 7 bases and the V segment lost 5 bases, leaving 12 bases of the junction unmatched. This CDR3 has 16 residues. Germline V gene sequence: CDR1 SGHAT, CDR2 FQNNGV.

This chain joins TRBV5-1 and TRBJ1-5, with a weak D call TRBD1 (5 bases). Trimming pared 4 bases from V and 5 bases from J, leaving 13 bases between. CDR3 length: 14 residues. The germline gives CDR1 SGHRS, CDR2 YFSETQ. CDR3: CASSPGGRDQPQHF. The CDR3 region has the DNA TGCGCCAGCAGCCCCGGGGGGAGAGATCAGCCCCAGCATTTT.

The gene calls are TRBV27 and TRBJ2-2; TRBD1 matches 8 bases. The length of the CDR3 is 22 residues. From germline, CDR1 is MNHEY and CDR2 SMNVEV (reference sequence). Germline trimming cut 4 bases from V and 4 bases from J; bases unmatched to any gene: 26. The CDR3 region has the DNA TGTGCCAGCAGTTCACAGACCTCACATTCGGCGCGGACAGGGTCAGGCACCGGGGAGCTGTTTTTT. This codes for CASSSQTSHSARTGSGTGELFF.

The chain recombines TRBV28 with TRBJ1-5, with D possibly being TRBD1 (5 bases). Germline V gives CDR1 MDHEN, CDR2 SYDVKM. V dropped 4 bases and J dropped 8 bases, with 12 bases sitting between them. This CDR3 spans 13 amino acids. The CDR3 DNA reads TGTGCCAGCAGTTCCCAGGGTTTGAAGCCCCAGCATTTT. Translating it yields CASSSQGLKPQHF.

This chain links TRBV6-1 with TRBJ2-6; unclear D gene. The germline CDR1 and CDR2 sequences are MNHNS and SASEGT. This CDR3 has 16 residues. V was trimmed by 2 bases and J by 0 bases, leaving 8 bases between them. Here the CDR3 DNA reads TGTGCCAGCAGTGAAAGCCTGCTCTCTGGGGCCAACGTCCTGACTTTC. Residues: CASSESLLSGANVLTF.

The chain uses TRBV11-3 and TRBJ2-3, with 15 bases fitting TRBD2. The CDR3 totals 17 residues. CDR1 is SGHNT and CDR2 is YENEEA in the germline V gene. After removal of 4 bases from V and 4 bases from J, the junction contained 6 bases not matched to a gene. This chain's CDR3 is CASSSGGLAGGADTQYF. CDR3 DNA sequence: TGTGCCAGCAGCTCCGGGGGACTAGCGGGAGGCGCAGATACGCAGTATTTT.

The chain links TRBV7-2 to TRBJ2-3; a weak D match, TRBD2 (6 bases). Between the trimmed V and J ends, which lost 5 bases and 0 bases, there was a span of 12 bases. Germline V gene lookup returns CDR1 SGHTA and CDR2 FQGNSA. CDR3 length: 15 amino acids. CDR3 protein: CASSRGSTSTDTQYF. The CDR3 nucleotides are TGTGCCAGCAGCCGGGGGTCTACTAGCACAGATACGCAGTATTTT.